This TCR beta chain was profiled in a study of blood T cells in healthy people across ages (dated by TCRdb to the mid-2010s). About the investigation overall: Template switching captured roughly one uniquely barcoded TCR beta cDNA molecule per two T cells in model experiments. The study measured age-related changes in TCR beta repertoire diversity using deep sequencing normalized with unique cDNA molecular identifiers. Four age groups were formed from the donors: young (average roughly 15 years), middle-aged (more than 35), aged (around 62) and long-lived (approximately 80). The study analyzed two additional independent replicas of 1 million unique cDNA reads from the same blood draw for two donors, one aged 18 to 30 and one aged 80 or older.

Findings and caveats that apply to the study as a whole: Observed TCR beta diversity per million T cells fell roughly linearly with age, and a significant reduction was already apparent by age around 40. Because the CMV infection status of the donors was unknown, age-related changes in expanded clonotypes may potentially have been confounded. Because profiling used bulk unsorted PBMCs, naive and antigen-experienced compartments could not be compared conclusively. A strong correlation was found between observed TCR beta diversity and the percentage of naive T cells measured by flow cytometry. The long-lived group showed more naive CD4+ T cells, fewer expanded clones and increased TCR diversity than the aged group, suggesting age selection. Estimates of total diversity based on one million sequenced T cells were regarded as lower bounds and as underestimates.

From cysteine to phenylalanine, the CDR3 is 14 amino acids long. Only CDR3 DNA remains: 42 bases, in frame from the first base. Trimming costs V 1 base and J 5 bases, and their ends lie 11 bases apart. For CDR1 and CDR2, the germline V gene lists SGDLS and YYNGEE. This clonotype appeared once. Its recognized antigen is unknown. No qualities accompany the bases; no much larger clone lies one base away. The library was obtained by 5' RACE. TCRdb names Illumina HiSeq 2500 as the instrument used. A second PCR of roughly 7 to 11 cycles was run with a J-beta primer mix and a sample-barcoded 5' primer. Each TCR beta cDNA molecule received a unique molecular identifier from a template-switch 5' adaptor carrying 12 random nucleotides. At least 2.5 million CDR3-containing paired-end reads were obtained from each sample. The Mint cDNA synthesis kit, primed by a TRBC-specific oligonucleotide, was used to synthesize first-strand cDNA from all RNA. After uracil-DNA glycosylase treatment, a first 18-cycle PCR used universal primers M1SS and BC2_uni_R on all cDNA. On the study's bioinformatics: For normalization, 1 million high-quality reads were randomly selected from each sample, with every read carrying a distinct molecular identifier. Reads sharing molecular identifiers were discarded rather than binned into consensus sequences. CDR3 identification, clonotype clustering and error correction used MiTCR with a Q25 quality threshold and the strictest error-elimination algorithm. A nonparametric unseen species model using Euler transformation provided a lower-bound estimate of total TCR beta diversity. The public reads were run again by TCRdb, first through fastp at Q25 and then through MiXCR, and only productive beta chains were kept. Every distinct CDR3 protein forms one entry, paired with its most common genes and DNA. These V and J calls derive from TCRdb rather than the authors' analysis. This sample lists about 540,000 distinct CDR3 sequences; more than 20% were detected once. The ten largest account for around 10% of the sample.

Systemically healthy Caucasian individuals from Russia, about 38 in total and aged about 6 to 95 years, were included as donors. Each donor gave ten milliliters of peripheral blood, collected into EDTA-treated Vacutainer tubes. Ficoll-Paque density-gradient centrifugation was used to isolate PBMCs, with at least 7 million obtained per sample. Total RNA was extracted from PBMCs with Trizol reagent, with at least 5 micrograms obtained per sample. For every donor, an aliquot of PBMCs went through flow cytometry to measure the percentages of naive CD45RAhigh/CD27high T cells. The data also belong to a second study, concerning T cells of mothers and their children. The second study reports: Donors were nine systemically healthy Caucasian individuals: three mothers and their six children. cDNA synthesis used all of the extracted RNA, with 1.5 ug of RNA in each 15 ul reaction. Sample barcodes and 2-4 random nucleotides were added via the M1S primer in the second PCR. Over 9 million TCR beta CDR3 reads came from each mother, compared with a few million reads from each child. Thymic selection shapes the output of TCR recombination in a similar way in related and unrelated pairs, and inherited differences have a minor effect. Normalized repertoire overlap was always slightly but never significantly higher in related than unrelated mother-child pairs. Persistent microchimeric T cell clones were not detected, at a sensitivity of around 95 clones per million clonotypes. In the study, deep NGS was used to compare the TCR beta repertoires of mothers and children, and features distinguishing related mother-child pairs from unrelated individuals were sought. Mothers averaged around 40 +/- 4 years of age and children averaged about 10 +/- 4 years. After adapter ligation was performed with NEBNext reagents, the libraries were sequenced on an Illumina HiSeq 2000 with 100+100 nt paired-end reads. Mother and child libraries were prepared a month apart and sequenced in separate runs to prevent cross-contamination. Between about 500,000 and 2,300,000 distinct TCR beta clonotypes were identified per donor. Naive TCR beta clonotypes were estimated from low-frequency clonotypes matched to each donor's FACS-determined naive share, without sorting.

This receptor was obtained from a boy aged 5 to 17 in good health. The sequenced sample consisted of blood. This sequence uses TRBV9 and TRBJ2-3; the D gene identity is not certain. The DNA sequence reads TGTGCCAGCAGCGTACGAGCAGTGGGAGATACGCAGTATTTT. This is translated as CASSVRAVGDTQYF.